These 5 T cell receptor beta chains came from one sample sequenced in a study of blood T cells in healthy people across ages. Then a second PCR, running roughly 7 to 11 cycles, was carried out with a sample-barcoded 5' primer and a J-beta primer mix. In TCRdb, the 5' RACE reads were re-called with MiXCR into one record per CDR3 protein. The sample lists around 1,500,000 distinct CDR3 sequences; over 25% were seen once. The sequencing input was blood. These receptors were obtained from a woman aged 25 to 39 in good health.

This clonotype occurred a few times. This sequence joins TRBV6-5 and TRBJ2-3; 10 bases map to TRBD2. This CDR3 contains 16 residues. From germline, CDR1 is MNHEY and CDR2 SVGAGI. V lost 3 bases, J lost 2 bases, and 5 bases stayed unmatched. The CDR3 sequence: CASSYSLAGVTDTQYF. The CDR3 nucleotides are TGTGCCAGCAGTTATTCCCTAGCGGGAGTCACAGATACGCAGTATTTT.

The chain uses TRBV29-1 and TRBJ2-1, with TRBD2 as a possible D gene (5 bases). The length of the CDR3 is 12 residues. Between the trimmed V and J ends, which lost 8 bases and 0 bases, there was a span of 8 bases. Germline V gives CDR1 SQVTM, CDR2 ANQGSEA. The CDR3 sequence is CSTRVSYNEQFF. The CDR3 nucleotides read TGCAGCACTAGGGTCTCCTACAATGAGCAGTTCTTC.

This clonotype was seen a few times. The rearrangement uses TRBV5-5 and TRBJ2-7, with 9 bases identical to TRBD1. Germline V gene lookup returns CDR1 SGHKS and CDR2 YYEKEE (reference sequence). V lost 3 bases, J lost 4 bases, and 8 bases stayed unmatched. The CDR3 runs 15 residues. CDR3 nucleotides: TGTGCCAGCAGCTCTTTACAGGGGGCTGGTTACGAGCAGTACTTC. This encodes CASSSLQGAGYEQYF. The full variable domain, rest sourced from reference TRBV5-5 and TRBJ2-7, is DAGVTQSPTHLIKTRGQQVTLRCSPISGHKSVSWYQQVLGQGPQFIFQYYEKEERGRGNFPDRFSARQFPNYSSELNVNALLLGDSALYLCASSSLQGAGYEQYFGPGTRLTVT.

This clonotype was detected ten times or more. This chain connects TRBV29-1 to TRBJ2-3; 9 bases are a match to TRBD2. The CDR3 contains 17 residues. Trimming took 0 bases from V and 3 from J; bases not matched to a gene: 10. Germline CDR1 SQVTM, CDR2 ANQGSEA. The CDR3 nucleotides are TGCAGCGTTGAAGATCTTAGCGGGAGAGATACTACAGATACGCAGTATTTT. Protein product: CSVEDLSGRDTTDTQYF.

This clonotype came up many times. The chain couples TRBV7-2 to TRBJ2-5; 8 bases are shared with TRBD1. The germline V gene encodes CDR1 SGHTA and CDR2 FQGNSA. This CDR3 region has 13 residues. With 6 bases clipped from V and 5 bases from J, the junction kept 5 bases outside the gene matches. CDR3 protein: CASSLRTGETQYF. CDR3 bases: TGTGCCAGCAGTTTAAGGACAGGGGAGACCCAGTACTTC.